This entry lists 7 T cell receptor beta chains sequenced from one sample in a study of T-cell memory formation after mild COVID-19 (dated by TCRdb to the early 2020s). Libraries came from 5' RACE. The instrument was an Illumina NovaSeq 6000. TCRdb reprocessed the public reads (quality trimming at Q25 with fastp, clone calling with MiXCR) and kept in-frame beta chains. When rows share a CDR3 protein, they turn into one entry using the most common DNA and genes. A total of roughly 310,000 distinct CDR3 sequences appear in this sample, more than 15% of them only once. Around 22% of the sample is taken by the ten largest. Sequenced sample: PBMCs or a T cell subset sorted from them (not recorded which). The receptors stem from a man aged 18 to 30 who had mild COVID-19 (a few samples of this study predate the infection). The sample titles of this study are shuffled in the database, so cell type and time point are left out; the donor was told from shared clones.

This clonotype has ten or more counts. DNA of the CDR3: TGCGCCAGCAGGGCGACAGGGAAAGAGACCCAGTACTTC. Its translation is CASRATGKETQYF. The rearrangement joins TRBV4-1 to TRBJ2-5; 7 bases match TRBD1. Germline loops: CDR1 MGHRA, CDR2 YSYEKL. This CDR3 comprises 13 residues. The trim removed 6 bases at V and 3 bases at J, leaving 4 bases unmatched.

This clonotype was seen only a few times. The J gene is TRBJ2-7, the V gene TRBV20-1, with a tentative D call TRBD1 (6 bases). Germline assignment: CDR1 DFQATT and CDR2 SNEGSKA (reference sequence). The CDR3 is 15 amino acids. V dropped 3 bases and J dropped 4 bases, with 19 bases sitting between them. CDR3 amino acids: CSARPFTGTEYEQYF. The CDR3 region has the DNA TGCAGTGCTAGGCCATTCACAGGGACGGAATACGAGCAGTACTTC.

The chain joins TRBV12-5 to TRBJ2-7; 9 nucleotides align to TRBD2. The germline CDR1 and CDR2 sequences are LGHNT and FRNRAP. V dropped 4 bases and J dropped 2; count of bases not matched to a gene: 9. The CDR3 length is 16 residues. The CDR3 DNA reads as TGTGCTAGTGGTTATCGGGTAGCGGGGGATACCTACGAGCAGTACGTC. Translating it yields CASGYRVAGDTYEQYV.

The V and J genes are TRBV5-1 and TRBJ2-1, with 7 bases lining up with TRBD1. Losses at the gene ends were 7 bases for V and 0 bases for J; bases not matched to a gene: 7. The CDR3 runs to 15 residues. The V gene's germline CDR1 is SGHRS and CDR2 YFSETQ. CDR3 in DNA: TGCGCCAGCGAACCACAGGGGAACTCCTACAATGAGCAGTTCTTC. Protein sequence: CASEPQGNSYNEQFF.

The chain links TRBV24-1 to TRBJ1-6; 7 bases match TRBD1. Germline values: CDR1 KGHDR, CDR2 SFDVKD. The CDR3 spans 17 residues. The ends lost 2 bases at V and 8 bases at J; junction bases unmatched: 11. CDR3 in DNA: TGTGCCACCAGTGATTCGACAAAGACAGGGTGGTATTCACCCCTCCACTTT. Residues: CATSDSTKTGWYSPLHF.

The J gene is TRBJ1-1, the V gene TRBV6-5; 7 bases align to TRBD1. Germline-derived CDR1 and CDR2 are MNHEY and SVGAGI. CDR3 length: 16 amino acids. V was clipped by 3 bases and J by 0 bases; unmatched bases: 7. This chain's CDR3 is CASSYQGGVVNTEAFF. CDR3 nucleotide sequence: TGTGCCAGCAGTTATCAGGGGGGAGTTGTGAACACTGAAGCTTTCTTT.

This clonotype occurred a few times. This rearrangement joins TRBV6-6 to TRBJ2-1; 8 nucleotides line up with TRBD2. CDR1 and CDR2 (germline): MNHNY, SVGAGI (reference sequence). The CDR3 length is 15 residues. The V segment lost 6 bases and the J segment 0 bases; nucleotides outside the gene matches: 4. The CDR3 nucleotides are TGTGCCAGCAGCGCCGGGGGGGCCTCCTACAATGAGCAGTTCTTC. It specifies CASSAGGASYNEQFF.